Following are 30 T cell receptor beta chains from one sample sequenced in a study of blood T cell repertoires in COVID-19. Measured with immunoSEQ multiplex PCR; TCRdb has only the in-frame clones, and not every one. The repertoire holds tens of thousands of clones, less than 95% seen once, with roughly 6% in the top ten. Sequencing used peripheral blood. These receptors all stem from a man aged 65 to 85 with active COVID-19.

CDR3 sequence: CASSPGTADYGYTF. DNA of the CDR3: TGTGCCAGCAGCCCTGGGACAGCCGACTATGGCTACACCTTC. V and J are TRBV6-2 or TRBV6-3 and TRBJ1-2, with 7 bases lining up with TRBD1. Unmatched junction bases numbered 7, after V lost 6 bases and J lost 3 bases. The CDR3 contains 14 residues. CDR1 and CDR2 from the germline V gene are MNHEY and SVGEGT.

This clone turned up a few times. The rearrangement links TRBV6-5 to TRBJ1-5; 9 nucleotides agree with TRBD1. The CDR3 runs 13 residues. After removal of 6 bases from V and 4 bases from J, the junction contained 1 base not matched to a gene. CDR1 is MNHEY, CDR2 SVGAGI, per germline. The CDR3 protein is CASRGTGNQPQHF. Here the CDR3 DNA reads TGTGCCAGCAGGGGGACAGGGAATCAGCCCCAGCATTTT.

The chain couples TRBV27 to TRBJ2-3; D is unclear. Trimming cost V 3 bases and J 0 bases, with 4 bases left between them. The CDR3 runs to 13 residues. From germline, CDR1 is MNHEY and CDR2 SMNVEV (reference sequence). CDR3 bases: TGTGCCAGCAGTTTCTCTAGCACAGATACGCAGTATTTT. It translates to CASSFSSTDTQYF.

CDR3 in amino acids: CASSPSLVRGTDTQYF. Written as DNA, the CDR3 is TGTGCCAGCTCGCCCTCTTTGGTGCGGGGCACAGATACGCAGTATTTT. The V gene is TRBV18, the J gene TRBJ2-3; the D gene is possibly TRBD2 (5 bases). Germline-derived CDR1 and CDR2 are KGHSH and LQKENI. V shed 6 bases and J shed 1 base, with 17 bases lying between them. The CDR3 runs 16 residues.

The CDR3 loop is CASSLGQVGNTEAFF. The DNA for the CDR3 is TGTGCCAGCAGCTTAGGACAGGTGGGAAACACTGAAGCTTTCTTT. The chain couples TRBV5-6 to TRBJ1-1; 7 nucleotides line up with TRBD1. The germline CDR1 and CDR2 sequences are SGHDT and YYEEEE. CDR3 length: 15 amino acids. V lost 2 bases and J lost 2; bases outside the gene matches: 6.

The table lists this clone with a few counts. The CDR3 sequence: CASSPSGTVANQPQHF. The CDR3 DNA sequence: TGTGCCAGCTCACCCTCCGGGACAGTAGCAAATCAGCCCCAGCATTTT. The V call is TRBV18, the J call TRBJ1-5, with TRBD1 matching 7 bases. V lost 3 bases to trimming and J lost 4 bases; unmatched junction nucleotides: 9. Germline assignment: CDR1 KGHSH and CDR2 LQKENI. The CDR3 covers 16 residues.

The chain recombines TRBV5-1 with TRBJ2-7, with 7 nucleotides matching TRBD2. Germline lookup yields CDR1 SGHRS and CDR2 YFSETQ. The CDR3 has 15 amino acids. Trimming cost V 1 base and J 1 base; bases outside gene matches: 5. CDR3: CASSLSSGESYEQYF. CDR3 DNA: TGCGCCAGCAGCTTGTCCAGCGGGGAATCCTACGAGCAGTACTTC.

The chain employs TRBV19 and TRBJ1-4, with 10 bases fitting TRBD1. Germline values: CDR1 LNHDA, CDR2 SQIVND (reference sequence). V dropped 5 bases and J dropped 7; count of bases not matched to a gene: 7. There are 15 residues in the CDR3. This CDR3 reads CASSVSTGGSEKLFF. CDR3 DNA sequence: TGTGCCAGTAGTGTCTCGACAGGGGGCTCTGAAAAACTGTTTTTT.

The chain combines TRBV19 with TRBJ1-3; D unresolved. CDR1 and CDR2 (germline): LNHDA, SQIVND (reference sequence). The CDR3 spans 14 residues. Trimming shortened V by 11 bases and J by 3 bases, and 17 bases separated the two germline ends. Here the CDR3 DNA reads TGTGCCTCCAAGAGGAGGGAGAGTGGAAACACCATATATTTT. Translating gives CASKRRESGNTIYF.

The chain is built from TRBV5-1 and TRBJ1-2; D ambiguous. The CDR3 runs 14 residues. Germline V gene data show CDR1 as SGHRS and CDR2 as YFSETQ. Trimming stripped 5 bases from V and 3 bases from J, with 14 bases between. The CDR3 bases are TGCGCCAGCAGGGGCACGACGACGGACTATGGCTACACCTTC. Translating it yields CASRGTTTDYGYTF.

The table lists this clone with a count of one. V gene TRBV4-2 combines with J gene TRBJ2-2; 8 bases align to TRBD2. There are 16 residues in the CDR3. Germline V gene data show CDR1 as LGHNA and CDR2 as YNFKEQ. Trimming at V came to 2 bases and at J to 1 base, leaving 3 bases not matched to a gene. CDR3 amino acids: CASSQWRGENTGELFF. The DNA for the CDR3 is TGTGCCAGCAGCCAATGGCGGGGGGAGAACACCGGGGAGCTGTTTTTT.

The chain has TRBV7-6 and TRBJ1-2, with a tentative D call TRBD1 (5 bases). The CDR3 runs 15 residues. V dropped 1 base and J dropped 5 bases, with 14 bases sitting between them. Germline assignment: CDR1 SGHVS and CDR2 FNYEAQ. CDR3 residues: CASSLGPGQAYGYTF. CDR3 in DNA: TGTGCCAGCAGCTTAGGTCCAGGGCAGGCGTATGGCTACACCTTC. The whole variable domain, filled in from reference TRBV7-6 and TRBJ1-2, reads GAGVSQSPRYKVTKRGQDVALRCDPISGHVSLYWYRQALGQGPEFLTYFNYEAQQDKSGLPNDRFSAERPEGSISTLTIQRTEQRDSAMYRCASSLGPGQAYGYTFGSGTRLTVV.

V gene TRBV6-6 combines with J gene TRBJ2-7; no reliable D call. V lost 8 bases and J lost 4, with 9 bases in between. The CDR3 length is 11 residues. Per germline, CDR1 MNHNY and CDR2 SVGAGI (reference sequence). The CDR3 is CASAINYEQYF. In DNA form, the CDR3 reads TGTGCCAGCGCGATAAATTACGAGCAGTACTTC.

The table lists this clone with a count of one. The rearrangement joins TRBV20-1 to TRBJ2-3, with a possible D match to TRBD2 (6 bases). Germline assignment: CDR1 DFQATT and CDR2 SNEGSKA (reference sequence). The ends were cut back, 3 bases at V and 5 bases at J, with 12 bases in the middle. This CDR3 has 13 amino acids. The CDR3 DNA sequence: TGCAGTGCTAGTATTAGCGGTCGAGATACGCAGTATTTT. Amino acids: CSASISGRDTQYF.

The rearrangement uses TRBV3-1 (or the pseudogene TRBV3-2) and TRBJ1-1; TRBD1 is a possible D gene (5 bases). Germline-derived CDR1 and CDR2 are LGHDT and YNNKEL (reference sequence). Between the trimmed V and J ends, which lost 4 bases and 6 bases, there was a span of 12 bases. The CDR3 has 13 residues. DNA for the CDR3: TGTGCCAGCAGCCCCGCAGGGCCCCCTGAAGCTTTCTTT. Its protein is CASSPAGPPEAFF.

The rearrangement links TRBV2 to TRBJ2-2; 14 nucleotides match TRBD2. J was trimmed by 0 bases and V by 5 bases; bases with no gene match: 2. Germline V gene data show CDR1 as SNHLY and CDR2 as FYNNEI. This CDR3 region has 17 residues. CDR3 sequence (DNA): TGTGCCAGCAGTCGGACTAGCGGGGGGCCGAACACCGGGGAGCTGTTTTTT. Its protein is CASSRTSGGPNTGELFF.

This clone was detected only a few times. This chain uses TRBV2 with TRBJ2-7, with 12 bases lining up with TRBD1. Germline V gene lookup returns CDR1 SNHLY and CDR2 FYNNEI. With 4 bases clipped from V and 3 bases from J, the junction kept 4 bases outside the gene matches. The CDR3 is made up of 15 amino acids. The CDR3 loop is CASSAGTGGIYEQYF. CDR3 nucleotides: TGTGCCAGCAGTGCCGGGACAGGGGGCATCTACGAGCAGTACTTC.

V is TRBV28 and J is TRBJ1-2; D ambiguous. The germline gives CDR1 MDHEN, CDR2 SYDVKM. This CDR3 is built from 15 residues. The CDR3 loop is CATHSSGETHYGYTF. Here the CDR3 DNA reads TGTGCTACACATTCCAGCGGGGAGACCCACTATGGCTACACCTTC.

This chain links TRBV6-6 with TRBJ2-1, with a possible D match to TRBD1 (6 bases). Looked up from germline, CDR1 is MNHNY and CDR2 is SVGAGI (reference sequence). With 6 bases removed from V and 5 bases from J, the gap between germline ends came to 11 bases. The CDR3 is 13 amino acids. The CDR3 nucleotides are TGTGCCAGCAGCGGGACACGGAACAATGAGCAGTTCTTC. Encoded protein: CASSGTRNNEQFF.

The sample holds one count of this clone. V usage is TRBV20-1 and J usage is TRBJ2-3; D not resolved. CDR1 DFQATT and CDR2 SNEGSKA come from the germline V gene (reference sequence). Trimming stripped 7 bases from V and 5 bases from J, with 10 bases between. The CDR3 totals 11 residues. The chain's CDR3 is CSVTLKDTQYF. For the CDR3, the DNA is TGCAGTGTAACATTAAAAGATACGCAGTATTTT.

The genes are TRBV30 and TRBJ1-1, with D unresolved. V dropped 3 bases and J dropped 3 bases, with 11 bases sitting between them. CDR1 and CDR2 (germline): GTSNPN, SVGIG (reference sequence). CDR3 size: 13 residues. The CDR3 nucleotides read TGTGCCTGGAGCCCAGGTGGGCACACTGAAGCTTTCTTT. This sequence encodes CAWSPGGHTEAFF.

This chain connects TRBV14 to TRBJ2-5; maybe TRBD1 (6 bases). The V and J ends lost 3 bases and 5 bases respectively, with 16 bases between them. The V gene's germline CDR1 is SGHDN and CDR2 FVKESK. This CDR3 is built from 15 residues. Here the CDR3 reads CASSQRYRASETQYF. CDR3 nucleotide sequence: TGTGCCAGCAGCCAGCGGTACAGGGCATCCGAGACCCAGTACTTC.

J is TRBJ1-2 and V is TRBV7-8; D unresolved. Trimming left V 2 bases short and J 5 bases short, with 9 bases between. CDR1 and CDR2 from the germline V gene are SGHVS and FQNEAQ. The CDR3 consists of 13 residues. The CDR3 is CASSLYEGYGYTF. The CDR3 DNA is TGTGCCAGCAGCTTATACGAGGGTTATGGCTACACCTTC.

The V gene is TRBV10-1, the J gene TRBJ2-1, with 7 bases matching TRBD1. J was trimmed by 6 bases and V by 5 bases; bases with no gene match: 4. This CDR3 is built from 13 residues. In germline, CDR1 is WNHNN, CDR2 SYGVQD (reference sequence). The chain's CDR3 is CASSNRGFNEQFF. The CDR3 bases are TGCGCCAGCAGTAACAGGGGCTTCAATGAGCAGTTCTTC.

The V gene is TRBV28, the J gene TRBJ1-2; D might be TRBD1 (6 bases). The germline gives CDR1 MDHEN, CDR2 SYDVKM. V was pared by 3 bases and J by 2 bases, with 10 bases between. The CDR3 covers 14 residues. CDR3 in amino acids: CASSFSQGNYGYTF. In DNA form, the CDR3 reads TGTGCCAGCAGTTTCAGCCAGGGGAACTATGGCTACACCTTC.

This sequence joins TRBV5-8 and TRBJ2-5, with D uncertain. CDR1 is SGHTS, CDR2 YDEGEE, per germline. The CDR3 has 12 residues. Trimming removed 4 bases at V and 2 bases at J, with 6 bases between. The CDR3 nucleotides are TGTGCCAGCAGCCAGATTCAAGAGACCCAGTACTTC. Its translation is CASSQIQETQYF.

This chain connects TRBV3-1 (or the pseudogene TRBV3-2) to TRBJ2-3; the match to TRBD2 covers 10 bases. V gave up 4 bases and J gave up 3 bases; unmatched junction bases: 13. The CDR3 has 18 residues. The germline gives CDR1 LGHDT, CDR2 YNNKEL (reference sequence). CDR3 sequence: CASSPHRGAGGRTDTQYF. In DNA form, the CDR3 reads TGTGCCAGCAGCCCCCACCGCGGAGCGGGGGGGCGGACAGATACGCAGTATTTT.

The chain combines TRBV5-4 with TRBJ1-6; no firm D call. In germline, CDR1 is SGHNT, CDR2 YYREEE (reference sequence). With 0 bases removed from V and 0 bases from J, the gap between germline ends came to 7 bases. This CDR3 is 16 amino acids long. CDR3 amino acids: CASSLDASSYNSPLHF. CDR3 coding DNA: TGTGCCAGCAGCTTGGACGCGAGCTCCTATAATTCACCCCTCCACTTT.

This chain joins TRBV9 and TRBJ1-6; 9 bases match TRBD1. The CDR3 extends over 14 amino acids. Losses at the gene ends were 3 bases for V and 7 bases for J; bases not matched to a gene: 2. From germline, CDR1 is SGDLS and CDR2 YYNGEE. CDR3 sequence (DNA): TGTGCCAGCAGCGACGGACAGGGGAATTCACCCCTCCACTTT. Protein sequence: CASSDGQGNSPLHF. The full variable domain, in which reference TRBV9 and TRBJ1-6 provide the parts outside the CDR3, is DSGVTQTPKHLITATGQRVTLRCSPRSGDLSVYWYQQSLDQGLQFLIQYYNGEERAKGNILERFSAQQFPDLHSELNLSSLELGDSALYFCASSDGQGNSPLHFGNGTRLTVT.

This chain's CDR3 is CASRYRGGETQYF. CDR3 DNA: TGTGCCAGCAGATACAGGGGAGGGGAGACCCAGTACTTC. The J gene is TRBJ2-5, the V gene TRBV6-5; D possibly uses TRBD1 or TRBD2 (7 bases each). Per germline, CDR1 MNHEY and CDR2 SVGAGI. Trimming stripped 6 bases from V and 5 bases from J, with 13 bases between. The CDR3 consists of 13 residues.